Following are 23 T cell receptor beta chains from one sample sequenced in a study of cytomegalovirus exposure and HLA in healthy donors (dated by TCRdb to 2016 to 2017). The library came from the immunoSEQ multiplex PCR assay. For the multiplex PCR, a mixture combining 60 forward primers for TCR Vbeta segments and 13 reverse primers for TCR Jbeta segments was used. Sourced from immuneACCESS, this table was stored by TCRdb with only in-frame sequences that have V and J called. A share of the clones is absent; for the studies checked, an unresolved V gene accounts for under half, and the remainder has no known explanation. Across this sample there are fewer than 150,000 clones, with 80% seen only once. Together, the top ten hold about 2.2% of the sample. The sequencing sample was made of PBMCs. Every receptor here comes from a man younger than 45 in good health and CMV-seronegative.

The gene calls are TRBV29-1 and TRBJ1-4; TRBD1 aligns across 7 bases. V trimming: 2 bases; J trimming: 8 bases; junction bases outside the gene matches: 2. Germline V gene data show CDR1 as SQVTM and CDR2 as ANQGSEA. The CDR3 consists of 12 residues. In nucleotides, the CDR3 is TGCAGCGTTGAACAGGGGGACGAAAAACTGTTTTTT. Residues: CSVEQGDEKLFF.

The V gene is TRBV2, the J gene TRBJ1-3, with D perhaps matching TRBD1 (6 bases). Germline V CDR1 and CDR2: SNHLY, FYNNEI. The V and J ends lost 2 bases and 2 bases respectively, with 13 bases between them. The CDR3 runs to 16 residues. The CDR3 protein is CASSEWRTGTGNTIYF. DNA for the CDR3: TGTGCCAGCAGTGAATGGAGAACAGGGACTGGAAACACCATATATTTT.

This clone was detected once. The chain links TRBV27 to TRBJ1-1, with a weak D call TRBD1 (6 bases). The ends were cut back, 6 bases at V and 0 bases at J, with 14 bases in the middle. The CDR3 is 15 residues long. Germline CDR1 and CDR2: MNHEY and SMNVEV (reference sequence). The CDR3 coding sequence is TGTGCCAGCAGCACCCGAACAGGGATGAACACTGAAGCTTTCTTT. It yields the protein CASSTRTGMNTEAFF.

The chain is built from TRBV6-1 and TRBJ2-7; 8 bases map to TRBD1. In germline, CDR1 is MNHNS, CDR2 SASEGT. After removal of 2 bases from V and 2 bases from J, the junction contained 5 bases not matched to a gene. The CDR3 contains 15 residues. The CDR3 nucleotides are TGTGCCAGCAGTGAAAGGGGACAGGCCACCTACGAGCAGTACTTC. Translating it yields CASSERGQATYEQYF.

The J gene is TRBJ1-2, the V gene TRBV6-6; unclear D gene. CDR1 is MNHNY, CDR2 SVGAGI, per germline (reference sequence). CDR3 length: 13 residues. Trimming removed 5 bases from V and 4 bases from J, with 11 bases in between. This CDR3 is CASSGDKAYGYTF. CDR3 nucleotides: TGTGCCAGCAGTGGCGACAAGGCCTATGGCTACACCTTC.

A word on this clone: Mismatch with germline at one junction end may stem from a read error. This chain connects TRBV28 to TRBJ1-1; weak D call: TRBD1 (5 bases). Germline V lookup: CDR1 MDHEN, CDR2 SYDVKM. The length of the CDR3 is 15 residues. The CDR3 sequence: CVSSRGSGGTTEAFF. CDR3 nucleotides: TGTGTCAGCAGTCGGGGGTCGGGGGGGACCACTGAAGCTTTCTTT.

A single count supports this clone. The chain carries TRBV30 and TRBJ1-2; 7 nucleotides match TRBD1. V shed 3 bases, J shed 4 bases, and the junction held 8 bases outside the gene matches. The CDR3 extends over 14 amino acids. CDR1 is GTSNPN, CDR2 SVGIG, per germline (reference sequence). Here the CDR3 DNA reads TGTGCCTGGAGAGAGGGGGCACGAGTCTATGGCTACACCTTC. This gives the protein CAWREGARVYGYTF.

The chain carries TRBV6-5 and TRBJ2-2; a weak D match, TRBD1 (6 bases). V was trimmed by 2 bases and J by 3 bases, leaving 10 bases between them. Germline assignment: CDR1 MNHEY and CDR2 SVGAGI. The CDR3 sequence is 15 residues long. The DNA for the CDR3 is TGTGCCAGCAGTTACGACAGGCGGGACACCGGGGAGCTGTTTTTT. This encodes CASSYDRRDTGELFF.

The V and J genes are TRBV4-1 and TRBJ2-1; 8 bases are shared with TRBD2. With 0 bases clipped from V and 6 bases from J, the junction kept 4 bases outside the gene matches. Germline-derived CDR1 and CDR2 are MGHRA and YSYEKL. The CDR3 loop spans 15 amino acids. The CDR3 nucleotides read TGCGCCAGCAGCCAAGAATTAGCGGGATTCAATGAGCAGTTCTTC. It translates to CASSQELAGFNEQFF.

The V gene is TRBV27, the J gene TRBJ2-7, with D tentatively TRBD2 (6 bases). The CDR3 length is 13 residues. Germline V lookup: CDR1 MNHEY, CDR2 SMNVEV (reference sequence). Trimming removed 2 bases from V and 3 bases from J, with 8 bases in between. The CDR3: CASSLPGGYEQYF. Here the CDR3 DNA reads TGTGCCAGCAGTTTACCCGGGGGCTACGAGCAGTACTTC.

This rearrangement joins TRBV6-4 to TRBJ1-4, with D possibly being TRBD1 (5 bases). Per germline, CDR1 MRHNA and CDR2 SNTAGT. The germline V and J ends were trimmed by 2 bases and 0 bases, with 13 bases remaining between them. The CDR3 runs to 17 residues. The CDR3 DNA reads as TGTGCCAGCAGTGACCCCCTGGACATTGCAACTAATGAAAAACTGTTTTTT. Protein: CASSDPLDIATNEKLFF.

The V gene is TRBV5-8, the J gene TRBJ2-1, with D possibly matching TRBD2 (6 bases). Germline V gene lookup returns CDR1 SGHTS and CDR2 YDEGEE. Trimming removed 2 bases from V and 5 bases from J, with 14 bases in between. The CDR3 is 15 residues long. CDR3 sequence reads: CASSFGRGLHNEQFF. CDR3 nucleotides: TGTGCCAGCAGCTTCGGGCGGGGCTTGCACAATGAGCAGTTCTTC.

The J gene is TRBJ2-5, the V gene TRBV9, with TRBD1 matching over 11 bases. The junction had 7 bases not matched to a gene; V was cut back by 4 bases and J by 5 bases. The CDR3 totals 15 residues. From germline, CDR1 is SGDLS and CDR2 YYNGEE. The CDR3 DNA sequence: TGTGCCAGCAGCTCAGGACAGGGGGCTCCGGAGACCCAGTACTTC. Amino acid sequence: CASSSGQGAPETQYF.

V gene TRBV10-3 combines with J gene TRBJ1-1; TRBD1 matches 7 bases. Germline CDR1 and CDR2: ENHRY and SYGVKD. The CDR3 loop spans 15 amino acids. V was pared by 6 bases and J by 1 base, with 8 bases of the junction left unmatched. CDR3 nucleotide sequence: TGTGCCATCAGAGCAGCCGCAGGGGGGAACACTGAAGCTTTCTTT. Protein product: CAIRAAAGGNTEAFF.

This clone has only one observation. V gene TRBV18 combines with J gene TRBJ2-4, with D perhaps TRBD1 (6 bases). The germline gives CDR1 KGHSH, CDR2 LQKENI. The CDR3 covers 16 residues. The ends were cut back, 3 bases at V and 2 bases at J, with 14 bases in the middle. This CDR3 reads CASSPGQGLTKNIQYF. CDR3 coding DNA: TGTGCCAGCTCACCGGGGCAGGGGCTAACCAAAAACATTCAGTACTTC.

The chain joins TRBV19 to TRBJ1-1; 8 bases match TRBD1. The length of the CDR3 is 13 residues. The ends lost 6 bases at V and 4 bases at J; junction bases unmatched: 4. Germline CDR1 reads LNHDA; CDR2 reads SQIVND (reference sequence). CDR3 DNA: TGTGCCAGTAGATCGGACAGGGTCACTGAAGCTTTCTTT. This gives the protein CASRSDRVTEAFF.

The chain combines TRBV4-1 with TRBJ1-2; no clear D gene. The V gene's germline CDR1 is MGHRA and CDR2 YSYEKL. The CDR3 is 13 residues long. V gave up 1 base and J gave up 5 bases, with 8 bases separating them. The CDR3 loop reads CASSQASGYGYTF. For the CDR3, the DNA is TGCGCCAGCAGCCAAGCTTCCGGGTATGGCTACACCTTC.

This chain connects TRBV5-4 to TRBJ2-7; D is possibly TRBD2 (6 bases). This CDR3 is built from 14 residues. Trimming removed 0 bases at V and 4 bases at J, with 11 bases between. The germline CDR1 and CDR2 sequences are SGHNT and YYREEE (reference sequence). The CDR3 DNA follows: TGTGCCAGCAGCTTGGACGGGAGTCTGTACGAGCAGTACTTC. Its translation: CASSLDGSLYEQYF.

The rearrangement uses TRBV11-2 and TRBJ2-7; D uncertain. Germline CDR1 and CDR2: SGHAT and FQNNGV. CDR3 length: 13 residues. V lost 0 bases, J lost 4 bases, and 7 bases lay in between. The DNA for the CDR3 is TGTGCCAGCAGCTTAGACCCCCCATACGAGCAGTACTTC. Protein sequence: CASSLDPPYEQYF.

The CDR3 DNA is TGCAGCGTCAACAGGGGGGACACCGGGGAGCTGTTTTTT. It is translated as CSVNRGDTGELFF. The genes are TRBV29-1 and TRBJ2-2; 8 positions agree with TRBD1. The length of the CDR3 is 13 residues. V shed 6 bases, J shed 3 bases, and the junction held 3 bases outside the gene matches. Germline CDR1 and CDR2: SQVTM and ANQGSEA.

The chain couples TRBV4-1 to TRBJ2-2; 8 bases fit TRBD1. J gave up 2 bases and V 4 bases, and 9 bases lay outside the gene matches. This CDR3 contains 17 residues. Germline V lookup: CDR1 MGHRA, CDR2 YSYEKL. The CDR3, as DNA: TGCGCCAGCAGCCCAACCCACAGGGGGTTAAACACCGGGGAGCTGTTTTTT. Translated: CASSPTHRGLNTGELFF.

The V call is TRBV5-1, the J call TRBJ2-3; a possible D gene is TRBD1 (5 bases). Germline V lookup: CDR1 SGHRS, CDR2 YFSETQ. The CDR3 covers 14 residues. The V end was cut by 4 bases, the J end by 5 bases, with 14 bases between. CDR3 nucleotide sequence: TGCGCCAGCAGCCCAGGAAGGGGCGAAGATACGCAGTATTTT. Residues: CASSPGRGEDTQYF.

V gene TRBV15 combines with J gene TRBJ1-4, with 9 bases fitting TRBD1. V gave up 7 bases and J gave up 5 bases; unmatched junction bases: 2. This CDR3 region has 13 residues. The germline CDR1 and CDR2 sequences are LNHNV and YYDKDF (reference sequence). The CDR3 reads CATTTGGNEKLFF. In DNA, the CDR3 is TGTGCCACCACGACAGGGGGAAATGAAAAACTGTTTTTT.